Presented here are 26 T cell receptor beta chains from one specimen sequenced in a study of identical twins. TCRdb redid the calling of the 5' RACE reads with MiXCR, one entry per CDR3 protein. The sample has around 480,000 distinct CDR3 sequences; about 13% are singletons. These same records also appear under a second study, on yellow fever vaccine responses in identical twins.

The specimen was CD4+ T cells sorted from blood. These receptor sequences come from a woman aged 18-29 years in good health.

This clonotype was picked up a small number of times. The V call is TRBV6-2 or TRBV6-3, the J call TRBJ2-5; 8 positions agree with TRBD1. The CDR3 totals 15 residues. Germline V gene lookup returns CDR1 MNHEY and CDR2 SVGEGT. Germline trimming cut 5 bases from V and 0 bases from J; bases unmatched to any gene: 5. This CDR3 reads CASSRTGPYQETQYF. CDR3 nucleotide sequence: TGTGCCAGCAGTAGGACAGGGCCGTACCAAGAGACCCAGTACTTC.

This clonotype occurred a few times. The chain couples TRBV19 to TRBJ1-2, with 7 bases lining up with TRBD1. Trimming took 2 bases from V and 6 from J; bases not matched to a gene: 9. The CDR3 length is 15 residues. Germline CDR1 is LNHDA and CDR2 is SQIVND (reference sequence). DNA for the CDR3: TGTGCCAGTAGTATACGCCCGGGACAGTTCCATGGCTACACCTTC. This codes for CASSIRPGQFHGYTF. The full variable domain, rest sourced from reference TRBV19 and TRBJ1-2, is DGGITQSPKYLFRKEGQNVTLSCEQNLNHDAMYWYRQDPGQGLRLIYYSQIVNDFQKGDIAEGYSVSREKKESFPLTVTSAQKNPTAFYLCASSIRPGQFHGYTFGSGTRLTVV.

This clonotype was counted between two and nine times. The rearrangement joins TRBV7-9 to TRBJ1-2; maybe TRBD1 (5 bases). This CDR3 has 14 residues. Trimming left V 3 bases short and J 4 bases short, with 12 bases between. CDR1 is SEHNR, CDR2 FQNEAQ, per germline (reference sequence). The CDR3: CASSLVGTVYGYTF. The CDR3 DNA is TGTGCCAGCAGCTTGGTCGGGACGGTCTATGGCTACACCTTC.

The CDR3 loop is CASSLAPLTSGRWDEQFF. CDR3 bases: TGTGCCAGCAGCTTAGCCCCCCTAACTAGCGGGAGGTGGGATGAGCAGTTCTTC. The chain joins TRBV7-2 to TRBJ2-1; TRBD2 matches 12 bases. The trim removed 0 bases at V and 8 bases at J, leaving 11 bases unmatched. Germline CDR1 SGHTA, CDR2 FQGNSA. The CDR3 covers 18 residues.

The chain is built from TRBV5-7 and TRBJ2-1, with TRBD2 matching 7 bases. TRBV5-7 is identified as an open reading frame with a role that is uncertain. The length of the CDR3 is 16 residues. Unmatched junction bases numbered 7, after V lost 3 bases and J lost 1 base. CDR3 coding DNA: TGTGCCAGCAGCTCCGTCGGGGGGTATTCCTACAATGAGCAGTTCTTC. Residues: CASSSVGGYSYNEQFF.

The chain carries TRBV7-2 and TRBJ2-3; 11 bases map to TRBD1. J gave up 4 bases and V 5 bases, and 8 bases lay outside the gene matches. The germline V gene encodes CDR1 SGHTA and CDR2 FQGNSA. The CDR3 length is 16 residues. The CDR3 DNA follows: TGTGCCAGCAGCAGGGCGGACAGGGGGCTGGCAGATACGCAGTATTTT. This codes for CASSRADRGLADTQYF.

V and J are TRBV9 and TRBJ2-7; 7 nucleotides line up with TRBD2. CDR3 length: 15 residues. The germline V gene encodes CDR1 SGDLS and CDR2 YYNGEE. V shed 0 bases and J 3 bases; nucleotides not matched to a gene: 6. CDR3 sequence: CASSVVQREHYEQYF. Here the CDR3 DNA reads TGTGCCAGCAGCGTAGTACAGCGGGAACACTACGAGCAGTACTTC.

This clonotype turned up a few times. The V call is TRBV3-1, the J call TRBJ2-3; D uncertain. Trimming stripped 7 bases from V and 2 bases from J, with 13 bases between. The germline V gene has CDR1 LGHDT and CDR2 YNNKEL (reference sequence). The CDR3 is made up of 14 amino acids. CDR3: CASKPQTYTDTQYF. The CDR3 DNA reads as TGTGCCAGCAAGCCCCAGACTTACACAGATACGCAGTATTTT.

This clonotype showed up just a few times. The J gene is TRBJ2-5, the V gene TRBV6-5; 7 bases align to TRBD1. Germline V gives CDR1 MNHEY, CDR2 SVGAGI. The CDR3 contains 13 residues. Trimming at V came to 4 bases and at J to 5 bases, leaving 4 bases not matched to a gene. The CDR3 bases are TGTGCCAGCAGTTCACACAGGGGTGAGACCCAGTACTTC. It is translated as CASSSHRGETQYF.

This chain joins TRBV7-9 and TRBJ2-7; D may match TRBD1 or TRBD2 (6 bases each). V was cut by 1 base and J by 6 bases, with 13 bases left in between. The CDR3 length is 14 residues. The germline V gene encodes CDR1 SEHNR and CDR2 FQNEAQ (reference sequence). CDR3 in DNA: TGTGCCAGCAGCTTAGTTGGGGGGCAGAGCGAGCAGTACTTC. Protein sequence: CASSLVGGQSEQYF. Supplemented by reference TRBV7-9 and TRBJ2-7, the full variable domain reads DTGVSQNPRHKITKRGQNVTFRCDPISEHNRLYWYRQTLGQGPEFLTYFQNEAQLEKSRLLSDRFSAERPKGSFSTLEIQRTEQGDSAMYLCASSLVGGQSEQYFGPGTRLTVT.

The chain employs TRBV6-5 and TRBJ1-2; D possibly corresponds to TRBD1 (6 bases). The CDR3 is 15 amino acids. CDR1 and CDR2 from the germline V gene are MNHEY and SVGAGI. Trimming took 0 bases from V and 2 from J, leaving 10 bases between them. CDR3: CASSYSPGANYGYTF. The CDR3 DNA is TGTGCCAGCAGTTACTCTCCAGGGGCAAACTATGGCTACACCTTC.

This clonotype was counted between two and nine times. The genes are TRBV20-1 and TRBJ2-7; D remains unclear. Germline loops: CDR1 DFQATT, CDR2 SNEGSKA (reference sequence). This CDR3 is 14 amino acids long. With 6 bases removed from V and 3 bases from J, the gap between germline ends came to 18 bases. CDR3 region: CSAPIGVGNYEQYF. The CDR3 DNA follows: TGCAGTGCACCTATTGGGGTTGGAAACTACGAGCAGTACTTC.

At least ten counts were recorded for this clonotype. The rearrangement uses TRBV29-1 and TRBJ2-3, with D possibly being TRBD2 (5 bases). There are 13 residues in the CDR3. Deletions cut 2 bases from V and 6 bases from J, with 12 bases between. Germline CDR1 and CDR2: SQVTM and ANQGSEA. CDR3 bases: TGCAGCGTTGAATTTAGCGCTCCCGATACGCAGTATTTT. The encoded protein is CSVEFSAPDTQYF.

The chain employs TRBV12-3 or TRBV12-4 and TRBJ2-3, with 7 positions matching TRBD2. The V segment lost 3 bases and the J segment 4 bases; nucleotides outside the gene matches: 7. The CDR3 loop spans 15 amino acids. In DNA form, the CDR3 reads TGTGCCAGCAGTTTCAGCGGGAAGGGTCCAGATACGCAGTATTTT. It yields the protein CASSFSGKGPDTQYF.

The genes are TRBV28 and TRBJ2-7; no clear D gene. CDR3 length: 12 residues. CDR1 and CDR2 from the germline V gene are MDHEN and SYDVKM. V dropped 0 bases and J dropped 7 bases, with 7 bases sitting between them. The CDR3 DNA reads TGTGCCAGCAGTTTATGGGGGTGGGAGCAGTACTTC. Amino acid sequence: CASSLWGWEQYF.

At least ten counts were recorded for this clonotype. V usage is TRBV7-9 and J usage is TRBJ2-7; D might be TRBD2 (5 bases). V lost 2 bases to trimming and J lost 4 bases, with 6 bases between them. This CDR3 is built from 12 residues. Germline CDR1 SEHNR, CDR2 FQNEAQ (reference sequence). CDR3 protein: CASSLREYEQYF. The CDR3 DNA sequence: TGTGCCAGCAGCTTAAGGGAGTACGAGCAGTACTTC.

The DNA for the CDR3 is TGTGCCAGCAGCCTCGGACAGGGGGCGACAGATACGCAGTATTTT. The encoded protein is CASSLGQGATDTQYF. V is TRBV7-9 and J is TRBJ2-3, with 11 bases lining up with TRBD1. In germline, CDR1 is SEHNR, CDR2 FQNEAQ (reference sequence). Trimming took 5 bases from V and 3 from J; bases not matched to a gene: 4. The CDR3 loop spans 15 amino acids. The variable domain in full, completed from reference TRBV7-9 and TRBJ2-3, reads DTGVSQNPRHKITKRGQNVTFRCDPISEHNRLYWYRQTLGQGPEFLTYFQNEAQLEKSRLLSDRFSAERPKGSFSTLEIQRTEQGDSAMYLCASSLGQGATDTQYFGPGTRLTVL.

This rearrangement joins TRBV3-1 to TRBJ2-5; 7 bases align to TRBD1. This CDR3 has 15 amino acids. Germline V gene data show CDR1 as LGHDT and CDR2 as YNNKEL (reference sequence). Germline trimming cut 2 bases from V and 4 bases from J; bases unmatched to any gene: 7. The CDR3 nucleotides are TGTGCCAGCAGCCAAACGACAGGGAAGGGAGAGACCCAGTACTTC. The encoded protein is CASSQTTGKGETQYF.

This clonotype was observed a handful of times. The chain joins TRBV9 to TRBJ2-7; TRBD2 might be the D (5 bases). Germline V gene sequence: CDR1 SGDLS, CDR2 YYNGEE. This CDR3 comprises 13 residues. V lost 0 bases to trimming and J lost 3 bases, with 7 bases between them. CDR3: CASSVARGYEQYF. CDR3 nucleotides: TGTGCCAGCAGCGTAGCTCGGGGCTACGAGCAGTACTTC.

The J gene is TRBJ2-4, the V gene TRBV20-1, with 8 nucleotides matching TRBD1. The V segment lost 4 bases and the J segment 3 bases; nucleotides outside the gene matches: 2. Germline loops: CDR1 DFQATT, CDR2 SNEGSKA (reference sequence). The CDR3 is 13 residues long. In DNA form, the CDR3 reads TGCAGTGCTACCGACAGGGGCAAAAACATTCAGTACTTC. This sequence encodes CSATDRGKNIQYF.

The chain uses TRBV30 and TRBJ1-1; D is uncertain. V was trimmed by 8 bases and J by 0 bases, leaving 7 bases between them. This CDR3 is built from 11 residues. The germline V gene encodes CDR1 GTSNPN and CDR2 SVGIG (reference sequence). In DNA, the CDR3 is TGTGCCAAAACGGTGAACACTGAAGCTTTCTTT. Its translation: CAKTVNTEAFF.

This clonotype was seen once. V and J are TRBV7-2 and TRBJ2-5; 7 bases map to TRBD2. CDR1 SGHTA and CDR2 FQGNSA come from the germline V gene. Trimming at V came to 5 bases and at J to 5 bases, leaving 11 bases not matched to a gene. The CDR3 sequence is 15 residues long. CDR3 loop: CASSPDGGSSETQYF. CDR3 DNA: TGTGCCAGCAGCCCAGATGGCGGGAGTAGCGAGACCCAGTACTTC. Combining the CDR3 with reference TRBV7-2 and TRBJ2-5 gives the whole variable domain GAGVSQSPSNKVTEKGKDVELRCDPISGHTALYWYRQSLGQGLEFLIYFQGNSAPDKSGLPSDRFSAERTGGSVSTLTIQRTQQEDSAVYLCASSPDGGSSETQYFGPGTRLLVL.

This chain joins TRBV9 and TRBJ2-5, with 14 bases lining up with TRBD2. This CDR3 spans 17 amino acids. With 3 bases clipped from V and 5 bases from J, the junction kept 9 bases outside the gene matches. Germline CDR1 reads SGDLS; CDR2 reads YYNGEE. The CDR3 loop reads CASSARLAGGPGETQYF. CDR3 DNA: TGTGCCAGCAGCGCCAGACTAGCGGGAGGGCCGGGTGAGACCCAGTACTTC.

This chain connects TRBV25-1 to TRBJ2-5; 10 nucleotides align to TRBD2. Germline CDR1 reads MGHDK; CDR2 reads SYGVNS. Trimming at V came to 5 bases and at J to 5 bases, leaving 8 bases not matched to a gene. This CDR3 contains 15 residues. CDR3 in DNA: TGTGCCAGCAGTTCATTCCTAGCGGGGGCTGAGACCCAGTACTTC. The encoded protein is CASSSFLAGAETQYF.

The chain joins TRBV7-8 to TRBJ2-7; TRBD2 agrees at 12 bases. Germline loops: CDR1 SGHVS, CDR2 FQNEAQ. CDR3 size: 15 residues. Losses at the gene ends were 3 bases for V and 7 bases for J; bases not matched to a gene: 7. This CDR3 reads CASSFETSGRREQYF. The CDR3 DNA is TGTGCCAGCAGCTTCGAGACTAGCGGGAGACGGGAGCAGTACTTC.

The chain employs TRBV10-3 and TRBJ2-1; TRBD2 is a possible D gene (6 bases). This CDR3 has 15 residues. Per germline, CDR1 ENHRY and CDR2 SYGVKD. Trimming took 3 bases from V and 4 from J, leaving 13 bases between them. CDR3 sequence reads: CAISENPGGYNEQFF. The CDR3 DNA follows: TGTGCCATCAGTGAAAACCCTGGGGGGTACAATGAGCAGTTCTTC.